This T cell receptor (beta chain) was observed in a study of shared clonotypes between healthy human individuals. Study at large: Two women and a few men aged 18 to 49 served as donors. For every donor, three CD4 naive, three CD4 memory, two CD8 naive and one CD8 memory plates were used.

The repertoire was sequenced with immunoSEQ multiplex PCR; TCRdb's copy has only in-frame clones and lacks some. The data contain about 980,000 clones, approximately 80% of them seen just once; the ten biggest clones take up approximately 1.5%. The clonotype comes from a man in his late teens or twenties in good health. The sequenced material came from memory CD4+ T cells sorted from blood. Subset in this sample: CD45RA-negative fraction.

The CDR3: CAIRADRGNSPLHF. The CDR3 DNA is TGTGCCATCAGGGCGGACAGGGGCAATTCACCCCTCCACTTT. The rearrangement links TRBV10-3 to TRBJ1-6, with TRBD1 matching over 9 bases. The germline V gene encodes CDR1 ENHRY and CDR2 SYGVKD. The CDR3 consists of 14 residues. J gave up 7 bases and V 6 bases, and 4 bases lay outside the gene matches.